The clone carrying this T cell receptor (beta chain) was detected ten times or more. Its antigen is unidentified. This specimen belongs to a study of blood T cells in healthy people across ages. Points from the study as a whole: Roughly linearly, TCR beta diversity per million T cells fell as age increased.

CDR1 SGHVS and CDR2 FQNEAQ come from the germline V gene. The CDR3 runs 16 residues. With 2 bases removed from V and 0 bases from J, the gap between germline ends came to 11 bases. The second PCR ran roughly 7 to 11 cycles with a sample-barcoded 5' primer and J-beta primers. TCRdb re-analysed the 5' RACE reads in MiXCR, keeping a single row per CDR3 protein. The table lists 660,000 or so distinct CDR3 sequences, 58% of them singletons, with around 37% in the top ten. Sequenced material: blood. The rearrangement links TRBV7-8 to TRBJ1-5, with no clear D. The receptor comes from a man aged 55 to 70 in good health. CDR3 region: CASSLMAGHSNQPQHF. CDR3 nucleotides: TGTGCCAGCAGCTTAATGGCAGGCCATAGCAATCAGCCCCAGCATTTT.